This T cell receptor beta chain was profiled in a study of cytomegalovirus exposure and HLA in healthy donors. Study-wide findings and caveats: Most subjects had HLA-A and HLA-B alleles reportedly predicted accurately by TCR beta sequences.

The PCR ran on 60 Vbeta and 13 Jbeta primers. Produced via immunoSEQ multiplex PCR; TCRdb's table is partial and in-frame only. The table lists about 150,000 clones, over 60% of them singletons. Note on this clone: No antigen is known for it.

From germline, CDR1 is SGHDT and CDR2 YYEEEE. V lost 0 bases to trimming and J lost 3 bases; unmatched junction nucleotides: 6. This CDR3 is 16 amino acids long. The sequence derives from a woman in her thirties or forties in good health and CMV-seronegative. The genes are TRBV5-6 and TRBJ2-3; 8 bases are shared with TRBD1. Sequencing was done on a sample of PBMCs. In DNA, the CDR3 is TGTGCCAGCAGCTTGGTGTCAGGGGGCATGACAGATACGCAGTATTTT. This encodes CASSLVSGGMTDTQYF.